The 27 T cell receptor beta chains below were found in one sample sequenced in a study of CD8 T cells in ankylosing spondylitis. From the 5' RACE reads, TCRdb called clonotypes with MiXCR, one entry per CDR3 protein. The sample consists of under 300,000 distinct CDR3 sequences, over 15% of them appearing once. The sequenced sample was blood, either unsorted or a sorted T cell fraction (not recorded which). All receptors come from a male donor with ankylosing spondylitis or in good health (not recorded which).

This clonotype was observed many times. The V gene is TRBV27, the J gene TRBJ1-6; D is uncertain. The V end was cut by 0 bases, the J end by 9 bases, with 6 bases between. Per germline, CDR1 MNHEY and CDR2 SMNVEV (reference sequence). This CDR3 has 13 amino acids. CDR3 protein: CASSLSPGSPLHF. CDR3 nucleotide sequence: TGTGCCAGCAGTTTATCGCCGGGTTCACCCCTCCACTTT.

The chain links TRBV6-1 to TRBJ2-2; D possibly corresponds to TRBD2 (5 bases). Germline V CDR1 and CDR2: MNHNS, SASEGT. This CDR3 is built from 15 residues. V lost 6 bases, J lost 4 bases, and 15 bases lay in between. The CDR3 coding sequence is TGTGCCAGCAGACTCTATGTGGGAGTCACCGGGGAGCTGTTTTTT. Encoded protein: CASRLYVGVTGELFF.

In the case of this clonotype: A read error may explain this, as a much larger clone is one base away. This chain links TRBV29-1 with TRBJ2-7; 16 bases map to TRBD2. After removal of 6 bases from V and 6 bases from J, the junction contained 11 bases not matched to a gene. Per germline, CDR1 SQVTM and CDR2 ANQGSEA. This CDR3 comprises 16 residues. The CDR3 nucleotides are TGCAGCGTGACACCGGGACTAGCGGGAGGGCCTCTCGAGCAGTACTTC. Its protein is CSVTPGLAGGPLEQYF.

This clonotype came up a few times. The CDR3 loop is CASSVSTGAYEQYF. CDR3 DNA sequence: TGTGCCAGCAGCGTCTCGACAGGGGCCTACGAGCAGTACTTC. The chain joins TRBV9 to TRBJ2-7, with 8 bases that match TRBD1. This CDR3 comprises 14 residues. Per germline, CDR1 SGDLS and CDR2 YYNGEE. V shed 2 bases, J shed 2 bases, and the junction held 3 bases outside the gene matches.

This clonotype has only a few counts. The CDR3 coding sequence is TGTGCCAGCAGCTTCACAGCGGGAGGTGGCACCGGGGAGCTGTTTTTT. It yields the protein CASSFTAGGGTGELFF. This rearrangement joins TRBV5-6 to TRBJ2-2; the match to TRBD2 covers 9 bases. The V gene end was trimmed by 2 bases and the J gene end by 4 bases; junction bases not matched to a gene: 6. Per the germline V gene, CDR1 is SGHDT and CDR2 is YYEEEE. CDR3 length: 16 residues. Combining the CDR3 with reference TRBV5-6 and TRBJ2-2 gives the whole variable domain DAGVTQSPTHLIKTRGQQVTLRCSPKSGHDTVSWYQQALGQGPQFIFQYYEEEERQRGNFPDRFSGHQFPNYSSELNVNALLLGDSALYLCASSFTAGGGTGELFFGEGSRLTVL.

There are a few counts of this clonotype. The chain couples TRBV4-2 to TRBJ2-2; 8 positions agree with TRBD2. CDR1 is LGHNA and CDR2 is YNFKEQ in the germline V gene. The CDR3 loop spans 18 amino acids. V gave up 0 bases and J gave up 3 bases; unmatched junction bases: 9. CDR3 sequence: CASSQDLGTGGDTGELFF. CDR3 sequence (DNA): TGTGCCAGCAGCCAAGATTTGGGGACGGGGGGGGACACCGGGGAGCTGTTTTTT.

The V call is TRBV29-1, the J call TRBJ2-7; D is undetermined. The length of the CDR3 is 12 residues. V lost 5 bases to trimming and J lost 0 bases, with 8 bases between them. CDR1 and CDR2 from the germline V gene are SQVTM and ANQGSEA. Written as DNA, the CDR3 is TGCAGCGTTTCCGGGTACTCCTACGAGCAGTACTTC. Protein sequence: CSVSGYSYEQYF.

This clonotype has a count of ten or more. The chain carries TRBV4-1 and TRBJ2-7; 10 bases map to TRBD2. The junction had 4 bases not matched to a gene; V was cut back by 4 bases and J by 1 base. The CDR3 contains 15 residues. Germline CDR1 is MGHRA and CDR2 is YSYEKL. For the CDR3, the DNA is TGCGCCAGCAGCCCCATAGCGGGAGGTTCCTACGAGCAGTACTTC. It is translated as CASSPIAGGSYEQYF.

This clonotype showed up just a few times. This chain joins TRBV29-1 and TRBJ2-5; D uncertain. The germline V gene has CDR1 SQVTM and CDR2 ANQGSEA. Trimming left V 3 bases short and J 0 bases short, with 5 bases between. This CDR3 spans 12 amino acids. The CDR3 DNA reads TGCAGCGTTGAGATTTACCAAGAGACCCAGTACTTC. Protein: CSVEIYQETQYF. Based on the CDR3 plus reference TRBV29-1 and TRBJ2-5, the full variable domain is SAVISQKPSRDICQRGTSLTIQCQVDSQVTMMFWYRQQPGQSLTLIATANQGSEATYESGFVIDKFPISRPNLTFSTLTVSNMSPEDSSIYLCSVEIYQETQYFGPGTRLLVL.

V gene TRBV24-1 combines with J gene TRBJ2-2; D unclear. Between the trimmed V and J ends, which lost 10 bases and 4 bases, there was a span of 9 bases. CDR1 is KGHDR, CDR2 SFDVKD, per germline. The CDR3 extends over 12 amino acids. CDR3 region: CATLGFTGELFF. The CDR3 DNA is TGTGCCACTTTAGGGTTCACCGGGGAGCTGTTTTTT.

This clonotype was found a few times. Here the CDR3 reads CASSWATGYNEQFF. DNA of the CDR3: TGTGCCAGCAGTTGGGCCACAGGGTACAATGAGCAGTTCTTC. The V call is TRBV27, the J call TRBJ2-1, with a possible D match to TRBD1 (6 bases). This CDR3 is built from 14 residues. Germline V gene sequence: CDR1 MNHEY, CDR2 SMNVEV (reference sequence). V dropped 4 bases and J dropped 4 bases, with 11 bases sitting between them.

This clonotype was found a few times. The rearrangement uses TRBV27 and TRBJ2-3; D gene unclear. This CDR3 spans 17 amino acids. The germline gives CDR1 MNHEY, CDR2 SMNVEV (reference sequence). Trimming left V 7 bases short and J 1 base short, with 21 bases between. The CDR3 reads CASTSPVNMEGTDTQYF. The DNA for the CDR3 is TGTGCCAGCACCTCCCCTGTGAATATGGAAGGCACAGATACGCAGTATTTT.

This rearrangement joins TRBV4-2 to TRBJ2-3; D remains unclear. The length of the CDR3 is 13 residues. Germline V CDR1 and CDR2: LGHNA, YNFKEQ. Trimming removed 5 bases from V and 2 bases from J, with 8 bases in between. The CDR3 sequence: CASSYAITDTQYF. The CDR3 DNA sequence: TGTGCCAGCAGCTACGCGATCACAGATACGCAGTATTTT.

There are a few counts of this clonotype. V is TRBV5-1 and J is TRBJ2-1, with 11 bases identical to TRBD2. J was trimmed by 2 bases and V by 4 bases; bases with no gene match: 8. The CDR3 sequence is 17 residues long. CDR1 SGHRS and CDR2 YFSETQ come from the germline V gene. DNA of the CDR3: TGCGCCAGCAGCCCGGGACTAGCGGATGGGGCCTACAATGAGCAGTTCTTC. This encodes CASSPGLADGAYNEQFF.

The chain links TRBV12-5 to TRBJ2-7; the match to TRBD1 covers 7 bases. V shed 1 base and J 3 bases; nucleotides not matched to a gene: 0. CDR1 LGHNT and CDR2 FRNRAP come from the germline V gene. This CDR3 spans 13 amino acids. Written as DNA, the CDR3 is TGTGCTAGTGGTTTGGACAGGGGCTACGAGCAGTACTTC. It translates to CASGLDRGYEQYF.

This rearrangement joins TRBV11-1 to TRBJ2-1, with a weak D call TRBD2 (6 bases). Trimming left V 0 bases short and J 5 bases short, with 14 bases between. Germline loops: CDR1 SGHAT, CDR2 FQDESV (reference sequence). CDR3 length: 16 residues. This CDR3 reads CASSLAPLAGHNEQFF. The CDR3 nucleotides read TGTGCCAGCAGCTTAGCGCCTTTGGCGGGGCACAATGAGCAGTTCTTC.

This clonotype was seen many times. This chain links TRBV5-1 with TRBJ2-7; no firm D call. From germline, CDR1 is SGHRS and CDR2 YFSETQ. Trimming removed 0 bases at V and 0 bases at J, with 7 bases between. The CDR3 is made up of 14 amino acids. Written as DNA, the CDR3 is TGCGCCAGCAGCTTGGTTGCGTCCTCCTACGAGCAGTACTTC. It yields the protein CASSLVASSYEQYF.

This clonotype has a count of ten or more. The J gene is TRBJ2-7, the V gene TRBV5-1; D call uncertain. In germline, CDR1 is SGHRS, CDR2 YFSETQ. V was shortened by 2 bases and J by 0 bases, with 9 bases between the two germline ends. The CDR3 is made up of 14 amino acids. CDR3 amino acids: CASSLVAGSYEQYF. DNA for the CDR3: TGCGCCAGCAGCTTAGTGGCCGGCTCCTACGAGCAGTACTTC.

This clonotype was detected ten times or more. This chain uses TRBV10-2 with TRBJ2-1; 8 bases are shared with TRBD2. Per germline, CDR1 WSHSY and CDR2 SAAADI. The CDR3 extends over 15 amino acids. Losses at the gene ends were 0 bases for V and 7 bases for J; bases not matched to a gene: 5. CDR3 DNA sequence: TGCGCCAGCAGTGAGTCAGCGGGAGAGGGGAATGAGCAGTTCTTC. Translating it yields CASSESAGEGNEQFF.

This sequence joins TRBV24-1 and TRBJ1-5; possible D gene TRBD1, 6 bases. This CDR3 has 17 amino acids. V gave up 3 bases and J gave up 2 bases, with 16 bases separating them. The germline gives CDR1 KGHDR, CDR2 SFDVKD. The chain's CDR3 is CATSDAGAHGGNQPQHF. For the CDR3, the DNA is TGTGCCACCAGTGATGCGGGGGCCCATGGGGGCAATCAGCCCCAGCATTTT.

The sample holds a few counts of this clonotype. The chain has TRBV3-1 and TRBJ2-1; 7 nucleotides agree with TRBD2. The CDR3 is 15 amino acids. V shed 5 bases, J shed 3 bases, and the junction held 7 bases outside the gene matches. CDR1 LGHDT and CDR2 YNNKEL come from the germline V gene (reference sequence). CDR3 nucleotide sequence: TGTGCCAGCAGCTCCAGCGGGATCGTCTACAATGAGCAGTTCTTC. This encodes CASSSSGIVYNEQFF.

There are many counts of this clonotype. The chain combines TRBV4-1 with TRBJ2-1; TRBD2 aligns across 7 bases. Germline values: CDR1 MGHRA, CDR2 YSYEKL. Germline trimming cut 3 bases from V and 0 bases from J; bases unmatched to any gene: 5. This CDR3 is built from 16 residues. CDR3: CASSHSGGSSYNEQFF. The CDR3 DNA sequence: TGCGCCAGCAGCCATTCTGGCGGGAGCTCCTACAATGAGCAGTTCTTC.

This clonotype was seen a few times. V usage is TRBV7-6 and J usage is TRBJ2-3; D gene unclear. The V gene lost 1 base and the J gene lost 0 bases, with 5 bases spanning the gap. Germline V gene sequence: CDR1 SGHVS, CDR2 FNYEAQ. The CDR3 spans 14 residues. The CDR3 region is CASSLEWSTDTQYF. The CDR3 DNA is TGTGCCAGCAGCTTAGAATGGAGCACAGATACGCAGTATTTT.

Ten or more counts support this clonotype. The chain joins TRBV4-2 to TRBJ2-2; D not resolved. V dropped 0 bases and J dropped 8 bases, with 13 bases sitting between them. The CDR3 loop spans 15 amino acids. Per germline, CDR1 LGHNA and CDR2 YNFKEQ. CDR3 sequence: CASSQENPALGELFF. The CDR3 region has the DNA TGTGCCAGCAGCCAAGAGAACCCTGCGTTAGGGGAGCTGTTTTTT.

The rearrangement links TRBV9 to TRBJ1-3; a weak D match, TRBD1 (5 bases). The CDR3 contains 12 residues. The germline gives CDR1 SGDLS, CDR2 YYNGEE. V dropped 4 bases and J dropped 10 bases, with 12 bases sitting between them. The CDR3 sequence is CASSPAEGTIYF. The CDR3 DNA sequence: TGTGCCAGCAGCCCCGCGGAGGGGACCATATATTTT.

Regarding this clonotype: It may be a read error: a sequence one base away is much more abundant. The chain links TRBV4-1 to TRBJ1-1, with D unclear. Looked up from germline, CDR1 is MGHRA and CDR2 is YSYEKL. The CDR3 is made up of 17 amino acids. CDR3 region: CASSQATSGYMNPEAFF. CDR3 bases: TGCGCCAGCAGCCAAGCTACTTCTGGATACATGAACCCTGAAGCTTTCTTT.

This clonotype was seen only a few times. The V call is TRBV20-1, the J call TRBJ2-7, with 8 bases lining up with TRBD2. J lost 3 bases, V lost 4 bases, and 5 bases had no gene match. The CDR3 loop spans 13 amino acids. Germline assignment: CDR1 DFQATT and CDR2 SNEGSKA (reference sequence). The CDR3 DNA reads TGCAGTGCTACGGTAACTAGCGGCTACGAGCAGTACTTC. Translating it yields CSATVTSGYEQYF.